This TCR beta chain was captured in a study of blood T cell repertoires in COVID-19 (dated by TCRdb to 2018 to 2021). About the investigation overall: Samples from collaborators originated in the United States, Italy and Spain and spanned both the acute and convalescent phases of COVID-19. The material from the prospective study consisted of cDNA or gDNA derived from T cells, B-cell-depleted T cells, or PBMCs. The dataset comprised deeply sampled blood TCRbeta repertoires from subjects exposed to, actively infected with, or recovered from COVID-19. The repertoires were released in a freely available public database meant as a resource for research on the immune response to SARS-CoV-2. Samples were obtained from the ongoing ImmuneRACE study (first 160 participants) and from 1,000 to 1,500 subjects provided by 6 global collaborators. Sample metadata almost always included a de-identified subject ID, COVID-19 status, age in years and sex. HLA class I and class II types, where available, came from metadata supplied by the sample provider rather than from assay-based typing. On the study overall, not on this receptor specifically: The quantity of clinical and demographic metadata differed by source and by participant and was supplied without curation.

Enrolling through a virtual design, the prospective study's participants ranged in age from roughly 18 to 90 years and lived across roughly 23 United States geographic areas. In the prospective study, cohorts were assigned on the basis of participant-reported clinical history obtained from a screening survey and a study questionnaire. ImmuneRACE Cohort 3 recovered participants were defined by two consecutive negative NP/OP PCR tests, healthcare professional clearance, or symptom resolution. In the prospective study, mobile phlebotomists collected whole blood, serum and a nasopharyngeal or oropharyngeal swab from each participant. Additional blood draws and questionnaires over an approximately two-month period could optionally be provided by prospective study participants. Before DNA extraction, prospective study blood samples were shipped either frozen or at room temperature. Notes on this clone: The specificity of this receptor is unknown. The sample holds no much larger clone one base away, and base qualities are not on file.

TCRbeta CDR3 regions were amplified from genomic DNA by means of the immunoSEQ Assay, a bias-controlled multiplex PCR. The authors' pipeline ran thus. The number of nucleated cells in each sample was estimated from the amplification of reference gene primers within the assay. To quantify the absolute abundance of each unique TCRbeta CDR3 rearrangement, sequence reads were collapsed and filtered. For each sample, productive Simpson clonality was calculated by taking the square root of Simpson's diversity index across productive rearrangements. In TCRdb, the immuneACCESS table is reduced to in-frame sequences with V and J assigned. These tables do not hold every clone; where another copy was compared, an unresolved V gene accounts for under half, and the others remain unexplained. The DNA was the basis for D and trimming; V, J and clone size are from that table. This sample is represented by just over 300,000 clones; around 91% of them were singletons. Around a tenth of the sample comes from the top ten.

The CDR3 numbers 15 residues from cysteine through phenylalanine. The read is trimmed to its CDR3 DNA, 45 bases read in frame from base 1. CDR1 is given as SGHTA and CDR2 as FQGNSA, both from the germline V gene. V has 4 bases trimmed and J has 6 bases trimmed; junction bases matching no gene number 7. Sequencing input: PBMCs or T cells enriched from blood (not recorded which). This receptor was taken from a woman aged 40 to 50 who had recovered from COVID-19. The receptor chain draws on TRBV7-2 and TRBJ2-1, with 9 junctional bases fitting TRBD2. DNA sequence: TGTGCCAGCAGCTATACTAGCGGGCGAATCAATGAGCAGTTCTTC. Its product reads: CASSYTSGRINEQFF. With the portions outside the CDR3 filled from the reference TRBV7-2 and TRBJ2-1 genes, the complete variable region becomes GAGVSQSPSNKVTEKGKDVELRCDPISGHTALYWYRQSLGQGLEFLIYFQGNSAPDKSGLPSDRFSAERTGGSVSTLTIQRTQQEDSAVYLCASSYTSGRINEQFFGPGTRLTVL.